This T cell receptor (beta chain) stems from a study of beta chain features in type 1 diabetes. Findings of the study overall: Any HLA effect on TCRB rearrangement was left unresolved by small sub-analyses. Insertions at VDJ junctions were less frequent in type 1 diabetes patients. These patients also deleted more nucleotides at the same junctions.

Expressed TCRB transcripts were sequenced, since all the RNA that had been isolated was reverse transcribed. The method was immunoSEQ multiplex PCR; TCRdb's version includes in-frame clones alone and lacks a portion of them. The sample shows some 410,000 clones, approximately 15% of them seen only once. The authors took one heparinised blood draw, averaging approximately 0.12 L, from each donor. This clone was seen a handful of times. Its target is not known. The sequenced sample consisted of naive CD4+ T cells from blood. The sequence derives from a young man in good health.

CDR3 sequence: CASSPQGGVRSYEQYF. CDR3 sequence (DNA): TGTGCCAGCAGTCCCCAGGGGGGAGTTCGGTCCTACGAGCAGTACTTC. The V and J genes are TRBV27 and TRBJ2-7, with D possibly being TRBD1 (7 bases). This CDR3 is 16 amino acids long. CDR1 MNHEY and CDR2 SMNVEV come from the germline V gene (reference sequence). The V end lost 5 bases, the J end lost 1 base, and 18 bases lay between the germline ends.